This TCR beta chain was documented in a study of T cell changes during pregnancy in multiple sclerosis. Profiled with immunoSEQ multiplex PCR; TCRdb holds only in-frame clones, not every one. The data hold roughly 40,000 clones, with around nine tenths observed a single time. The CDR3 has 14 amino acids. Germline V CDR1 and CDR2: MGHRA, YSYEKL. V dropped 10 bases and J dropped 6 bases, with 20 bases sitting between them. The V gene is TRBV4-1, the J gene TRBJ2-3, with a tentative D call TRBD2 (7 bases). The sequence was collected from a female donor with multiple sclerosis, enrolled in a pregnancy study. Sequencing was performed on peripheral blood, taken before pregnancy. The CDR3: CATSRGARGDTQYF. The CDR3 nucleotides are TGCGCCACCTCCCGGGGGGCCCGCGGGGATACGCAGTATTTT.